A selection of T cell receptor beta chains follows, all from one sample in a study of OX40 agonist ivuxolimab in advanced cancers. The protocol was immunoSEQ multiplex PCR, while the TCRdb copy is restricted to in-frame clones and leaves out a portion. The top ten clones hold roughly 13% of a sample with about 35,000 clones, less than 80% of them seen once. Specimen: CD4+ or CD8+ T cells sorted from blood, collected in a trial of the OX40 agonist ivuxolimab. The receptor set was obtained from an adult with an advanced solid tumor such as melanoma, head and neck, liver or kidney cancer. The CDR3 runs from the conserved cysteine through the conserved F or W. The D gene is left open where the match is weak. Size is stated for part of the rows, as once, few or many counts, or as a class when the clone is expanded.

d_call clone_size j_call v_call cdr3_nt cdr3_aa
. few TRBJ2-7 TRBV5-1 TGCGCCAGCAGCTATCTTGCTTACTCCTACGAGCAGTACTTC CASSYLAYSYEQYF
TRBD1 . TRBJ2-7 TRBV11-1 TGTGCCAGCAGCTTCCGGACAGGGAGGTCTTACGAGCAGTACTTC CASSFRTGRSYEQYF
TRBD1 . TRBJ2-2 TRBV4-1 TGCGCCAGCAGCCAGTTGGGCAGGGGGACCGGGGAGCTGTTTTTT CASSQLGRGTGELFF
TRBD2 once TRBJ2-3 TRBV6-4 TGTGCCAGCAGTAACAGGGATTTCCTAGCGGGGTACACAGATACGCAGTATTTT CASSNRDFLAGYTDTQYF
. . TRBJ2-1 TRBV19 TGTGCCAGTAGTACCCTACCCTACTTTACCTACAATGAGCAGTTCTTC CASSTLPYFTYNEQFF
. . TRBJ2-5 TRBV2 TGTGCCAGCAGCCCCCAGGGGCCCGCGACCCAGTACTTC CASSPQGPATQYF
TRBD1 . TRBJ1-2 TRBV9 TGTGCCAGCAGCATTGGACAGGGGGCCCCTATTGGCTATGGCTACACCTTC CASSIGQGAPIGYGYTF
. . TRBJ2-1 TRBV29-1 TGCGCTACGACGTGGAGCTCCTACAATGAGCAGTTCTTC CATTWSSYNEQFF
. . TRBJ1-1 TRBV6-5 TGTGCCAGCAGTTTCCACCAGGGGCTGGGCACTGAAGCTTTCTTT CASSFHQGLGTEAFF
TRBD2 . TRBJ2-5 TRBV6-1 TGTGCCAGCAGTATAGCGGGAGTGGAGACCCAGTACTTC CASSIAGVETQYF
. . TRBJ2-3 TRBV9 TGTGCCAGCAGCCCCCTCGCGATTGACAGTTTCGGCACAGATACGCAGTATTTT CASSPLAIDSFGTDTQYF
. . TRBJ2-1 TRBV6-6 TGTGCCAGCAGCGGGGCGGGGAGCTCCTACAATGAGCAGTTCTTC CASSGAGSSYNEQFF
TRBD2 . TRBJ2-5 TRBV10-3 TGTGCCATCAGTGACTTAGGGACTAGCGGGAGAGAGACCCAGTACTTC CAISDLGTSGRETQYF
. . TRBJ1-1 TRBV10-3 TGTGCCATCAGTGACACGCAGAACACTGAAGCTTTCTTT CAISDTQNTEAFF
. few TRBJ2-6 TRBV11-2 TGTGCCAGCAGCGCGTCAGGAATACGCCTCGGGGCCAACGTCCTGACTTTC CASSASGIRLGANVLTF
. . TRBJ2-5 TRBV7-6 TGTGCCAGCAGCCGTGGGACTTCCTTACTCCAGTACTTC CASSRGTSLLQYF
TRBD2 . TRBJ2-3 TRBV27 TGTGCCAGCAGTCCTTCTGGGACTAGCGGGGCCACAGATACGCAGTATTTT CASSPSGTSGATDTQYF
. . TRBJ1-1 TRBV18 TGTGCCAGCTCACCGGGCTGGGAGAAAGCTTTCTTT CASSPGWEKAFF
. few TRBJ2-6 TRBV27 TGTGCCAGCCTACACCTTTCTGGGGCCAACGTCCTGACTTTC CASLHLSGANVLTF
TRBD2 . TRBJ2-7 TRBV9 TGTGCCAGCAGCGTAGAGGCTAGCGGGAGTGACGAGCAGTACTTC CASSVEASGSDEQYF
. . TRBJ2-5 TRBV7-9 TGTGCCAGCAGCTTGCTAGCTGGAGAGACCCAGTACTTC CASSLLAGETQYF
. . TRBJ2-5 TRBV7-2 TGTGCCAGCAGCCTTACACCGCAAGAGACCCAGTACTTC CASSLTPQETQYF
. . TRBJ1-2 TRBV2 TGTGCCAGCAGTGGAGGCGTAAGGGGCTTGAACTATGGCTACACCTTC CASSGGVRGLNYGYTF
TRBD2 once TRBJ2-1 TRBV7-9 TGTGCCAGCAGCCGCCCAGCTGGACTAGCTGTCAATGAGCAGTTCTTC CASSRPAGLAVNEQFF
. . TRBJ2-1 TRBV9 TGTGCCAGCAGCGTAGGGCAGGCGGCCTACAATGAGCAGTTCTTC CASSVGQAAYNEQFF
. . TRBJ1-3 TRBV18 TGTGCCAGCTCAAGGCCCCCCGAGACTGGAAACACCATATATTTT CASSRPPETGNTIYF
. . TRBJ1-5 TRBV19 TGTGCCAGTAGTACGGACGGGGATCAGCCCCAGCATTTT CASSTDGDQPQHF
. . TRBJ2-1 TRBV5-1 TGCGCCAGCACGTACAGATTCAATGAGCAGTTCTTC CASTYRFNEQFF
. . TRBJ1-2 TRBV7-6 TGTGCCAGCAGCTTAGACAGGGCGTTCAATGGCTACACCTTC CASSLDRAFNGYTF
TRBD1 once TRBJ1-5 TRBV5-1 TGCGCCAGCAGCTTGGGGACAGGGGACAATCAGCCCCAGCATTTT CASSLGTGDNQPQHF
. . TRBJ2-2 TRBV30 TGTGCCTGGAGTGGGACGGCTGTCACCGGGGAGCTGTTTTTT CAWSGTAVTGELFF
. few TRBJ1-6 TRBV2 TGTGCCAGCAGTGAAACGGGGATTAATTCACCCCTCCACTTT CASSETGINSPLHF
. . TRBJ2-7 TRBV7-8 TGTGCCAGCAGCTCCTTTGCAGGCCCCTACGAGCAGTACTTC CASSSFAGPYEQYF
. . TRBJ1-6 TRBV6-6 TGTGCCAGCAGTTATGTGGGTTCCTATAATTCACCCCTCCACTTT CASSYVGSYNSPLHF
. . TRBJ2-3 TRBV7-9 TGTGCCAGCAGCTTGTTCAGCCCCCTGGGGACAGATACGCAGTATTTT CASSLFSPLGTDTQYF
TRBD2 . TRBJ2-5 TRBV7-9 TGTGCCAGCAGCTTACCCCGACTAGCGGGAGGGCCCCAAGAGACCCAGTACTTC CASSLPRLAGGPQETQYF
TRBD1 . TRBJ2-5 TRBV19 TGTGCCAGTAGTCCAGGGGGCTGGGAGACCCAGTACTTC CASSPGGWETQYF
. . TRBJ1-1 TRBV29-1 TGCAGCGTTCTACCACAGGGATTCACTGAAGCTTTCTTT CSVLPQGFTEAFF
. . TRBJ1-5 TRBV5-1 TGCGCCAGCCTTGATGAGGGGTACAGCAATCAGCCCCAGCATTTT CASLDEGYSNQPQHF
. . TRBJ2-1 TRBV30 TGTGCCTGGAGTAGAGGGGGGGCCTATGAGCAGTTCTTC CAWSRGGAYEQFF
TRBD2 . TRBJ2-3 TRBV28 TGTGCCAGCAGTTCCCGGACTAGCGGGAGGACAGATACGCAGTATTTT CASSSRTSGRTDTQYF
. . TRBJ2-5 TRBV6-1 TGTGCCAGCAGTGAAGAGGCGGGACGGCAAGAGACCCAGTACTTC CASSEEAGRQETQYF
. . TRBJ1-6 TRBV5-5 TGTGCCAGCAGCCCCCTTAGGACAGAGACTCATTCACCCCTCCACTTT CASSPLRTETHSPLHF
. . TRBJ2-5 TRBV5-1 TGCGCCAGCAGCTTCCCAGGCGAAGAGACCCAGTACTTC CASSFPGEETQYF
. . TRBJ2-2 TRBV29-1 TGCAGCGTTGCGCTAGCGAGGAACACCGGGGAGCTGTTTTTT CSVALARNTGELFF
TRBD1 . TRBJ1-4 TRBV15 TGTGCCACCAGCAGAGAACCCGGGACAGGGACAGAAAAACTGTTTTTT CATSREPGTGTEKLFF
. . TRBJ2-7 TRBV19 TGTGCCGTTCGAGGGAGGTTGAACGAGCAGTACTTC CAVRGRLNEQYF
. . TRBJ1-2 TRBV18 TGTGCCAGCTCACCGGGGGTTCCTGGCTACACCTTC CASSPGVPGYTF